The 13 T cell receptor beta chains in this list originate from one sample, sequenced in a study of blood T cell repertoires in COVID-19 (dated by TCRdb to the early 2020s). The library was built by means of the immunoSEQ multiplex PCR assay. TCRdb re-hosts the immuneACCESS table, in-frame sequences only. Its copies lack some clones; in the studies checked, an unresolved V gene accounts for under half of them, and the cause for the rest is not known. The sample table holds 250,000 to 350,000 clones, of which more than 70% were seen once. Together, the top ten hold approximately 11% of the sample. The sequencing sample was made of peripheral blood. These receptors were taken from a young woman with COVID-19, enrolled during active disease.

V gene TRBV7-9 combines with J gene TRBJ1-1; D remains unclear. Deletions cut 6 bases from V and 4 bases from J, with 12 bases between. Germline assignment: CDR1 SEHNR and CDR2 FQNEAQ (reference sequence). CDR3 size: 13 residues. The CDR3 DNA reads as TGTGCCAGCAGTCGCGGGAGCTTCACTGAAGCTTTCTTT. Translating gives CASSRGSFTEAFF.

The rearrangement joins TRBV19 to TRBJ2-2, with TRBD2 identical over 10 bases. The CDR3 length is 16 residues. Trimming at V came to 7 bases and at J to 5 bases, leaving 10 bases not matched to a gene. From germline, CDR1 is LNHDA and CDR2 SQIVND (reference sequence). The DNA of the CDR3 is TGTGCCAGTAAGGGCCTAGCGGGAGTAACGACCGGGGAGCTGTTTTTT. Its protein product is CASKGLAGVTTGELFF.

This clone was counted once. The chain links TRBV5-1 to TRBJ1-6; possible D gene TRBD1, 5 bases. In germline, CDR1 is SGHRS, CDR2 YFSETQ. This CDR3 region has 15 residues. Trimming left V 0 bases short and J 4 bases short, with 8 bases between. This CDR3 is CASSLETVYNSPLHF. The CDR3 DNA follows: TGCGCCAGCAGCTTGGAGACAGTTTATAATTCACCCCTCCACTTT.

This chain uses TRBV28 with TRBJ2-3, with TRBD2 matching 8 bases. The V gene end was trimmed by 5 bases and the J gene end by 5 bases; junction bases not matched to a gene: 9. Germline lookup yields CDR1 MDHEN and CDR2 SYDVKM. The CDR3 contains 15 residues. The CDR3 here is CASSPHSGRGDTQYF. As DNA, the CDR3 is TGTGCCAGCAGTCCCCACAGCGGGAGAGGAGATACGCAGTATTTT.

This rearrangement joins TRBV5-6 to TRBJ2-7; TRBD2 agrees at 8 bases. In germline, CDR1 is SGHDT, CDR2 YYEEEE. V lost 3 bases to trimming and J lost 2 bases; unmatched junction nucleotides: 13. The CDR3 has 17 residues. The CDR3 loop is CASSWVGGRTPTYEQYF. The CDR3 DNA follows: TGTGCCAGCAGCTGGGTCGGCGGGAGGACGCCCACCTACGAGCAGTACTTC.

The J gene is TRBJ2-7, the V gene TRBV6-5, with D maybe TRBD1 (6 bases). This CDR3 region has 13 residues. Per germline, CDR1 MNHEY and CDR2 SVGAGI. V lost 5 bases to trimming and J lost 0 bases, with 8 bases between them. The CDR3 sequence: CASSRTASYEQYF. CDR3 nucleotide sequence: TGTGCCAGCAGTCGGACAGCCTCCTACGAGCAGTACTTC.

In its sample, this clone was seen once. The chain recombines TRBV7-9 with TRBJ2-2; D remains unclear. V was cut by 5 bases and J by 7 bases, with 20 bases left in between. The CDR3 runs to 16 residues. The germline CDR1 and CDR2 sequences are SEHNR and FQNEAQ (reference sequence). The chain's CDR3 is CASSPVFLPRSGELFF. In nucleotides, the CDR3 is TGTGCCAGCAGCCCGGTCTTTTTACCGCGGAGCGGGGAGCTGTTTTTT.

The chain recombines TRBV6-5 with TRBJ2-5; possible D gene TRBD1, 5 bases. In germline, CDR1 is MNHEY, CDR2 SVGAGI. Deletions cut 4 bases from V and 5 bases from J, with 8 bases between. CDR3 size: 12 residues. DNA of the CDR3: TGTGCCAGCAGTTCAGGGTTGGAGACCCAGTACTTC. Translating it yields CASSSGLETQYF.

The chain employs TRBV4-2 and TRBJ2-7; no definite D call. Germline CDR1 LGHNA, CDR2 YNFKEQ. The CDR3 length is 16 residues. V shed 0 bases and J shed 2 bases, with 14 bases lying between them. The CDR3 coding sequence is TGTGCCAGCAGCCAAGAGCGGAGCATCTCGGCCTACGAGCAGTACTTC. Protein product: CASSQERSISAYEQYF.

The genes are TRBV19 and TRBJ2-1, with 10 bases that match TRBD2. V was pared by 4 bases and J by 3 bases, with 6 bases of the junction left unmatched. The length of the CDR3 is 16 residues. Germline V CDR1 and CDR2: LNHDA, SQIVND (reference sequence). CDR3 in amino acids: CASSKREGQNYNEQFF. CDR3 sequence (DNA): TGTGCCAGTAGTAAGCGGGAGGGCCAAAACTACAATGAGCAGTTCTTC.

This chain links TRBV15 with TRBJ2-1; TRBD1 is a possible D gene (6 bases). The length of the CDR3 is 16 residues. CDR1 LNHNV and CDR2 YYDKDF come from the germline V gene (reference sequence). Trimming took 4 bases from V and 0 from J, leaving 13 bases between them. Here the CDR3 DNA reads TGTGCCACCAGCACCCGGACAGAAAGCTCCTACAATGAGCAGTTCTTC. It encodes CATSTRTESSYNEQFF.

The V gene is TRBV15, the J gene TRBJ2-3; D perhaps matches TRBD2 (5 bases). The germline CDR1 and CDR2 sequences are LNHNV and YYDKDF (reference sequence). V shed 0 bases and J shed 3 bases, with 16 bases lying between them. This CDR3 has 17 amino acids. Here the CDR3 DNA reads TGTGCCACCAGCAGAGATCTCGGGCGGAGGAGGACAGATACGCAGTATTTT. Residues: CATSRDLGRRRTDTQYF. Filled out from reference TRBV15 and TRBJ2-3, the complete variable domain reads DAMVIQNPRYQVTQFGKPVTLSCSQTLNHNVMYWYQQKSSQAPKLLFHYYDKDFNNEADTPDNFQSRRPNTSFCFLDIRSPGLGDTAMYLCATSRDLGRRRTDTQYFGPGTRLTVL.

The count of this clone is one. The CDR3 spells CASSLIPESYNEQFF. CDR3 nucleotides: TGTGCCAGCAGTTTAATTCCGGAGAGCTACAATGAGCAGTTCTTC. This sequence joins TRBV27 and TRBJ2-1; no reliable D call. Germline V gene sequence: CDR1 MNHEY, CDR2 SMNVEV (reference sequence). Trimming shortened V by 2 bases and J by 3 bases, and 11 bases separated the two germline ends. The CDR3 loop spans 15 amino acids.